This is a list of T cell receptor beta chains from one sample in a study of OX40 agonist ivuxolimab in advanced cancers. The table came from immunoSEQ multiplex PCR; TCRdb's copy has only in-frame clones and leaves some out. The table includes some 97,000 clones, roughly 90% detected once. The sequencing used CD4+ or CD8+ T cells sorted from blood, collected in a trial of the OX40 agonist ivuxolimab. The receptor set was obtained from an adult with an advanced solid tumor such as melanoma, head and neck, liver or kidney cancer. Each CDR3 is given with its conserved first and last residue. Each record gives: J gene, V gene, clone size, D gene, CDR3 protein, CDR3 DNA. The D gene is left open where the match is weak. Expanded clones are given a class, and other clones once, few, many or no size at all.

>TRBJ2-2|TRBV5-1|NA|TRBD2
CASQTIAGGSGELFF
TGCGCCAGCCAGACAATAGCGGGAGGAAGCGGGGAGCTGTTTTTT
>TRBJ2-7|TRBV10-1|NA|NA
CASSPAGAYEQYF
TGCGCCAGCTCCCCAGCGGGCGCCTACGAGCAGTACTTC
>TRBJ1-5|TRBV30|NA|NA
CAWSVGPAQPQHF
TGTGCCTGGAGTGTTGGTCCGGCGCAGCCCCAGCATTTT
>TRBJ2-6|TRBV19|NA|TRBD2
CASTPRGREVVGANVLTF
TGTGCCAGTACTCCCCGGGGGCGGGAGGTAGTTGGGGCCAACGTCCTGACTTTC
>TRBJ1-5|TRBV19|NA|TRBD1
CASSVTGTVSNQPQHF
TGTGCCAGTAGTGTTACCGGGACAGTGAGCAATCAGCCCCAGCATTTT
>TRBJ1-1|TRBV5-1|NA|NA
CASSLGAGNTEAFF
TGCGCCAGCAGCCTCGGGGCGGGGAACACTGAAGCTTTCTTT
>TRBJ2-3|TRBV7-3|NA|TRBD2
CASSRRLAATDTQYF
TGTGCCAGCAGCCGAAGACTAGCGGCCACAGATACGCAGTATTTT
>TRBJ2-6|TRBV19|NA|NA
CASSIIRLNSGANVLTF
TGTGCCAGTAGTATTATTAGACTCAACTCTGGGGCCAACGTCCTGACTTTC
>TRBJ2-7|TRBV2|NA|NA
CASRVDTVYEQYF
TGTGCCAGCAGGGTGGACACGGTCTACGAGCAGTACTTC
>TRBJ1-2|TRBV6-1|NA|NA
CASSPTPDYGYTF
TGTGCCAGCAGCCCGACTCCTGACTATGGCTACACCTTC
>TRBJ2-3|TRBV5-4|NA|NA
CASSLGSTDTQYF
TGTGCCAGCAGCTTGGGATCCACAGATACGCAGTATTTT
>TRBJ1-4|TRBV5-1|NA|NA
CASSLAAGSNEKLFF
TGCGCCAGCAGCTTGGCCGCGGGGAGTAATGAAAAACTGTTTTTT
>TRBJ1-3|TRBV19|once|NA
CASSTGADSGNTIYF
TGTGCCAGTAGTACAGGGGCAGACTCTGGAAACACCATATATTTT
>TRBJ1-1|TRBV10-3|NA|NA
CASQLVPNTEAFF
TGTGCCTCCCAACTAGTCCCGAACACTGAAGCTTTCTTT
>TRBJ2-2|TRBV15|once|TRBD2
CATSRGPLASTGELFF
TGTGCCACCAGCAGAGGCCCACTAGCGAGTACCGGGGAGCTGTTTTTT
>TRBJ2-2|TRBV6-1|NA|TRBD1
CASSWTGRTGELFF
TGTGCCAGCAGTTGGACAGGGAGGACCGGGGAGCTGTTTTTT
>TRBJ1-6|TRBV30|NA|NA
CAGRAREGDSPLHF
TGTGCCGGACGTGCCAGGGAGGGAGATTCACCCCTCCACTTT
>TRBJ1-5|TRBV6-1|NA|NA
CASSPPTGINQPQHF
TGTGCCAGCAGTCCCCCAACAGGGATCAATCAGCCCCAGCATTTT
>TRBJ2-7|TRBV9|once|TRBD2
CASSVLAASYEQYF
TGTGCCAGCAGCGTCCTAGCGGCCTCCTACGAGCAGTACTTC
>TRBJ2-2|TRBV9|NA|NA
CASSRTGELFF
TGTGCCAGCAGCCGCACCGGGGAGCTGTTTTTT
>TRBJ1-6|TRBV5-1|NA|TRBD1
CASSLDRGSSYNSPLHF
TGCGCCAGCAGCTTGGACAGGGGGAGCTCCTATAATTCACCCCTCCACTTT
>TRBJ2-7|TRBV6-5|NA|NA
CASRPARLDIYEQYF
TGTGCCAGCAGGCCCGCGCGACTAGATATCTACGAGCAGTACTTC
>TRBJ2-3|TRBV27|NA|TRBD2
CASSFSGRPTDTQYF
TGTGCCAGCAGTTTTAGCGGGAGACCGACAGATACGCAGTATTTT
>TRBJ1-2|TRBV27|few|TRBD1
CASSPSRGPYGYTF
TGTGCCAGCAGCCCGAGTAGGGGGCCCTATGGCTACACCTTC
>TRBJ2-3|TRBV6-1|NA|NA
CASDRSDFPTDTQYF
TGTGCCAGCGATCGTAGTGACTTCCCCACAGATACGCAGTATTTT
>TRBJ2-5|TRBV5-4|few|NA
CASSLGAGPSSETQYF
TGTGCCAGCAGCTTGGGGGCAGGACCCTCGTCCGAGACCCAGTACTTC
>TRBJ2-2|TRBV6-1|NA|NA
CASSVEQVTGELFF
TGTGCCAGCAGTGTCGAACAGGTGACCGGGGAGCTGTTTTTT
>TRBJ2-2|TRBV19|NA|NA
CASSNPNTGELFF
TGTGCCAGTAGTAACCCGAACACCGGGGAGCTGTTTTTT
>TRBJ2-7|TRBV4-1|few|TRBD1
CASSQDSQTGQYYEQYF
TGCGCCAGCAGCCAAGATTCTCAGACGGGACAGTACTACGAGCAGTACTTC
>TRBJ1-6|TRBV5-1|NA|TRBD1
CASSPRDRGRVNSPLHF
TGCGCCAGCAGCCCCAGGGACAGGGGGCGAGTCAATTCACCCCTCCACTTT
>TRBJ1-1|TRBV5-1|NA|TRBD1
CASSRTGMNTEAFF
TGCGCCAGCAGCCGGACAGGGATGAACACTGAAGCTTTCTTT
>TRBJ2-2|TRBV18|NA|NA
CASSTTGIQGFLFF
TGTGCCAGCTCCACGACAGGAATACAGGGTTTTCTGTTTTTT
>TRBJ2-1|TRBV14|NA|TRBD2
CASSRLRLAPSSYNEQFF
TGTGCCAGCAGCCGGTTACGACTAGCTCCTAGCTCCTACAATGAGCAGTTCTTC
>TRBJ2-7|TRBV5-5|NA|NA
CASSLGWDGKYEQYF
TGTGCCAGCAGCTTAGGGTGGGACGGGAAGTACGAGCAGTACTTC
>TRBJ2-7|TRBV28|NA|NA
CASSLEAGRYEQYF
TGTGCCAGCAGTTTAGAGGCGGGGCGATACGAGCAGTACTTC
>TRBJ2-2|TRBV19|NA|TRBD2
CASSTWTSGTRRGTGELFF
TGTGCCAGTAGTACCTGGACTAGCGGGACACGCAGGGGCACCGGGGAGCTGTTTTTT
>TRBJ2-7|TRBV30|NA|NA
CAWTAGASYEQYF
TGTGCCTGGACGGCGGGGGCCTCCTACGAGCAGTACTTC
>TRBJ1-2|TRBV6-5|NA|TRBD1
CASSFRTGAVGYGYTF
TGTGCCAGCAGTTTTCGGACAGGGGCGGTGGGCTATGGCTACACCTTC
>TRBJ1-3|TRBV29-1|NA|TRBD1
CSVGTGGRTNTIYF
TGCAGCGTTGGGACAGGGGGCCGTACAAACACCATATATTTT
>TRBJ2-2|TRBV7-8|NA|NA
CASSPTRSGLRPTGELFF
TGTGCCAGCAGCCCCACCAGGTCGGGCTTACGACCGACCGGGGAGCTGTTTTTT
>TRBJ1-2|TRBV7-2|few|NA
CASSPTTNNYGYTF
TGTGCCAGCAGCCCTACAACAAACAACTATGGCTACACCTTC
>TRBJ2-7|TRBV11-2|NA|NA
CASSYQGWDEQYF
TGTGCCAGCAGCTACCAGGGGTGGGACGAGCAGTACTTC
>TRBJ2-3|TRBV29-1|NA|TRBD2
CSVVRGFTDTQYF
TGCAGCGTCGTGCGGGGGTTCACAGATACGCAGTATTTT
>TRBJ2-3|TRBV5-1|NA|NA
CASSSAGALTDTQYF
TGCGCCAGCAGCTCTGCGGGGGCCCTCACAGATACGCAGTATTTT
>TRBJ2-1|TRBV9|few|NA
CASSVEAAAGRHNEQFF
TGTGCCAGCAGCGTAGAAGCTGCGGCAGGGCGCCACAATGAGCAGTTCTTC
>TRBJ1-4|TRBV5-1|NA|NA
CASSNGRANEKLFF
TGCGCCAGCAGCAATGGTAGGGCTAATGAAAAACTGTTTTTT
>TRBJ2-3|TRBV14|NA|NA
CASSQDQNWDTQYF
TGTGCCAGCAGCCAAGATCAAAACTGGGATACGCAGTATTTT
>TRBJ2-1|TRBV27|NA|NA
CASSLARDLEQFF
TGTGCCAGCAGTTTGGCGCGGGATTTGGAGCAGTTCTTC
>TRBJ1-2|TRBV5-4|once|NA
CASSLEVGVYGYTF
TGTGCCAGCAGCTTGGAGGTGGGCGTCTATGGCTACACCTTC
>TRBJ2-1|TRBV28|NA|TRBD1
CASSPPLPGQLYNEQFF
TGTGCCAGCAGTCCACCACTCCCGGGACAGTTATACAATGAGCAGTTCTTC
>TRBJ2-1|TRBV19|NA|NA
CASRKSGTYYNEQFF
TGTGCCAGTAGGAAGAGCGGAACCTACTACAATGAGCAGTTCTTC
>TRBJ2-2|TRBV19|NA|TRBD2
CASSIVGSGANTGELFF
TGTGCCAGTAGTATAGTTGGTAGCGGGGCGAACACCGGGGAGCTGTTTTTT
>TRBJ2-5|TRBV28|NA|TRBD2
CASSRDLRLARRQTQYF
TGTGCCAGCAGCCGTGACCTTCGACTAGCCCGGCGGCAGACCCAGTACTTC
>TRBJ1-5|TRBV27|NA|TRBD1
CASSLLQGYQPQHF
TGTGCCAGCAGCCTCCTACAGGGGTATCAGCCCCAGCATTTT
>TRBJ1-5|TRBV5-1|NA|TRBD1
CASSPGTGISQPQHF
TGCGCCAGCAGCCCCGGGACAGGGATTTCACAGCCCCAGCATTTT
>TRBJ1-1|TRBV6-4|NA|TRBD1
CASSETGDTEAFF
TGTGCCAGCAGTGAAACAGGGGACACTGAAGCTTTCTTT
>TRBJ1-6|TRBV11-2|NA|NA
CASSLVGSNNSPLHF
TGTGCCAGCAGCTTAGTTGGCTCCAATAATTCACCCCTCCACTTT
>TRBJ1-5|TRBV5-1|NA|NA
CASSLGAGPNQPQHF
TGCGCCAGCAGCTTGGGGGCAGGGCCCAATCAGCCCCAGCATTTT
>TRBJ2-2|TRBV25-1|NA|NA
CASRRSRNTGELFF
TGTGCCAGCAGACGTAGTCGCAACACCGGGGAGCTGTTTTTT